The T cell receptor (beta chain) described here comes from a study of PD-1 blockade in mismatch repair-deficient tumors listed by TCRdb under 2017. Concerning the study at large: The trial enrolled 86 consecutive patients with roughly twelve mismatch repair-deficient cancer types between September 2013 and late 2016, all previously treated and progressing. Deep sequencing of TCR CDR3 regions was used to track tumor-associated T cell clones in peripheral blood of patients responding to PD-1 blockade.

Results the study describes overall, beyond this receptor: Rapid expansion after pembrolizumab followed by contraction, generally before radiologic responses, was shown by tumor-resident clones, which were often undetectable in blood before treatment.

Mismatch repair deficiency was established in every enrolled patient by polymerase chain reaction or immunohistochemistry. TCR sequencing was performed for a few patients who responded to pembrolizumab therapy. Pembrolizumab PD-1 blockade was prospectively tested in advanced mismatch repair-deficient cancers, regardless of tissue of origin, in the phase II trial. Peripheral blood T cell samples were gathered serially, both before PD-1 blockade started and at multiple time points afterward. The timing of each blood sample was reported as weeks after the first dose of pembrolizumab. CDR1 and CDR2 were assigned from the germline V gene as LGHNA and YSLEER. Spanning cysteine to phenylalanine, the CDR3 consists of 19 amino acids. CDR3 DNA only is kept here, 57 bases in frame from base 1. V is cut back by 1 base and J by 4 bases, with 11 bases in the junction unmatched. Concerning this clone itself: No antigen is known for it. Base qualities are missing; no much larger clone stands one base away.

The library was produced with the immunoSEQ multiplex PCR assay. TCRdb limited this immuneACCESS table to in-frame rearrangements with V and J called. A share of clones is missing; checked studies link under half to unresolved V genes, and the rest is unexplained. This sample holds 120,000 or so clones; more than 85% were observed only once. The top ten constitute roughly 12% of the sample. This clonotype originated in an adult with mismatch repair-deficient cancer. The receptor chain draws on TRBV4-3 and TRBJ2-3; the central 13 bases match TRBD2. The sequences come from peripheral blood, collected 44 weeks after starting pembrolizumab. The DNA is TGCGCCAGCAGCCAAGCAAGTCGACGGACTAGCGGGAGACCAGATACGCAGTATTTT. Translated, it gives CASSQASRRTSGRPDTQYF.